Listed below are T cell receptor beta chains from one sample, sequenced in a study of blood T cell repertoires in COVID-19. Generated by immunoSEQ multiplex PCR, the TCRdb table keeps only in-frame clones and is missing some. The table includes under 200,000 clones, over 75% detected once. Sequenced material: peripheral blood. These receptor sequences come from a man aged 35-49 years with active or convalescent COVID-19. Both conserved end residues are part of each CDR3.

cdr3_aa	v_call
CASSPTGVGYGYTF	TRBV9
CASSAEWLAGRERGTQYF	TRBV7-2
CASSPRTSEADTQYF	TRBV9
CASSWTGSTQPQHF	TRBV6-2/TRBV6-3
CASSQAWGPGTGGIIFYEQYF	TRBV3-1/TRBV3-2
CASSVRTGGTDTQYF	TRBV2
CAISPGDAYGYTF	TRBV10-3
CASSLVGTRSREQYF	TRBV6-2/TRBV6-3
CASSSNRGGEAFF	TRBV11-2
CASSLPEGGKGNTIYF	TRBV28
CASSQAGGTYEQYF	TRBV4-1
CASSYTSTGPYMNTEAFF	TRBV6-2/TRBV6-3
CAIRQTNTEAFF	TRBV10-3
CASSLRVGDSPLHF	TRBV5-5
CATGDPLSYNEQFF	TRBV6-5
CAISVDREGGHEKLFF	TRBV10-3
CASSSGIGLYGANVLTF	TRBV7-3
CASTNKYSGEAFF	TRBV19
CASSLEGIGNEKLFF	TRBV5-5
CASSSLGGGGSSYNEQFF	TRBV9
CASSPDRDPSGYTF	TRBV11-2
CASSLGQAGNTIYF	TRBV7-2
CASGQDGNIQYF	TRBV6-6
CAISVKQDTQYF	TRBV10-3
CASSLAGGPDTQYF	TRBV30
CASSLAVGLYQETQYF	TRBV5-1
CASSQDSWRGVQETQYF	TRBV4-3
CASSLALRNLIGVNTEAFF	TRBV19
CASSYAGMHQNGYTF	TRBV6-5
CASSLRLDSSSYEQYF	TRBV6-6
CASSPGQAISSYNEQFF	TRBV11-2
CASSPVGVNTEAFF	TRBV18
CASAGVNNEQFF	TRBV30
CASSPGTSGAHSYNEQFF	TRBV9
CASRGRGWDYEQYF	TRBV6-5
CATSGTGDWNQPQHF	TRBV15
CASSLAPTLAGTDTQYF	TRBV7-9
CASEGALELFF	TRBV19
CASRSPDRGRGNTIYF	TRBV2
CASSSGGAAEAFF	TRBV5-1
CASSVGPLAGGTGELFF	TRBV9
CASRPTGTANTEAFF	TRBV6-6
CASSLLGQGYEQYF	TRBV7-9
CASSHGVNTEAFF	TRBV11-3
CASSRTPDRWYTIYF	TRBV19
CASSPERRGGASSQPQHF	TRBV19
CASRLARLASPLHF	TRBV6-5